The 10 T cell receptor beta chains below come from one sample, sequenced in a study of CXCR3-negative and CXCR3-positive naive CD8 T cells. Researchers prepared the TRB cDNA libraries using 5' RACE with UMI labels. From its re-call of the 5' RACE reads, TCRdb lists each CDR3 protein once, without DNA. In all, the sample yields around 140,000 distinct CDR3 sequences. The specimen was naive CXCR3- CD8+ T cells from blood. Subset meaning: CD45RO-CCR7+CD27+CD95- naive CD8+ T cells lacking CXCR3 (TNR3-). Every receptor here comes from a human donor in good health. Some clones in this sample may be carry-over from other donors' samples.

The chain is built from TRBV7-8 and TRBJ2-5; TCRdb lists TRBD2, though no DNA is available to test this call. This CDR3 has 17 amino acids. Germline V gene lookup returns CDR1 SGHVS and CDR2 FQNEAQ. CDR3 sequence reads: CASSDPRQWEGWETQYF.

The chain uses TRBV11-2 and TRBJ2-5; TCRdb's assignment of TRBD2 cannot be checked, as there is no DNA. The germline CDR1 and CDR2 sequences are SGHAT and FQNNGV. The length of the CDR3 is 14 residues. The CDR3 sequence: CASSLEGGGETQYF. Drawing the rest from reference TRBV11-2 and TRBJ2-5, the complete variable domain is EAGVAQSPRYKIIEKRQSVAFWCNPISGHATLYWYQQILGQGPKLLIQFQNNGVVDDSQLPKDRFSAERLKGVDSTLKIQPAKLEDSAVYLCASSLEGGGETQYFGPGTRLLVL.

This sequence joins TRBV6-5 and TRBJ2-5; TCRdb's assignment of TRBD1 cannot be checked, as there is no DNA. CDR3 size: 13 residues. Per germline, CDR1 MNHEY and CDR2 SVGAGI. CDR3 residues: CASRQGAQETQYF.

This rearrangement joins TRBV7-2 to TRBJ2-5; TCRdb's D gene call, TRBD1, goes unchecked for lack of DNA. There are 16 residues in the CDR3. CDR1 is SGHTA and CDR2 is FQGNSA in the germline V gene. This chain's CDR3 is CASTTVGTGILETQYF.

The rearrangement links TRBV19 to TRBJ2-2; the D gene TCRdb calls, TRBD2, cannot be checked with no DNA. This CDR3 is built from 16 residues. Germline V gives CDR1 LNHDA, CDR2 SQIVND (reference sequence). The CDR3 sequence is CATPTGGARDTGELFF.

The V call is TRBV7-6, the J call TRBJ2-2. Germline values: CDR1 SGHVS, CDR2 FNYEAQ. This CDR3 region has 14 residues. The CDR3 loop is CASSLRIGTGELFF.

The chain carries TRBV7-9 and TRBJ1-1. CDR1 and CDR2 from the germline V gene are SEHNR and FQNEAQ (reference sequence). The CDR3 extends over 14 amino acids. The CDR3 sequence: CASSPIRANTEAFF.

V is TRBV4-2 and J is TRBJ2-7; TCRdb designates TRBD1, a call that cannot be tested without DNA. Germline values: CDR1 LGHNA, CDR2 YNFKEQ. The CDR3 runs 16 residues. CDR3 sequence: CASSQEWGTGLVEQYF.

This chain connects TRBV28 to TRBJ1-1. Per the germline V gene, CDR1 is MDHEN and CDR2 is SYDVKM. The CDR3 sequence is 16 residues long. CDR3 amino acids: CASSSRLILWGTEAFF. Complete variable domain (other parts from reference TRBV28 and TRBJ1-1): DVKVTQSSRYLVKRTGEKVFLECVQDMDHENMFWYRQDPGLGLRLIYFSYDVKMKEKGDIPEGYSVSREKKERFSLILESASTNQTSMYLCASSSRLILWGTEAFFGQGTRLTVV.

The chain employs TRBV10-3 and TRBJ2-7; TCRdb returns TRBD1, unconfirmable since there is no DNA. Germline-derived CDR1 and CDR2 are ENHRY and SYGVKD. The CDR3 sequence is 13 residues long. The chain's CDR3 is CAIMGQGAYEQYF.